This T cell receptor beta chain is drawn from a study of T cell responses to AZD1222 COVID-19 vaccine. General study findings and limits: Only after the peak T cell response were repertoires sampled. Just a handful of AZD1222 recipients tested seropositive at baseline. Rises in breadth and depth of Spike-specific TCRs came after two AZD1222 doses. Reportedly, nearly half of unique spike TCRs recognized epitopes outside B.1.351/B.1.1.7 mutations.

Comment on this clone: What it recognizes is unknown.

The CDR3 is 15 residues long. The germline V gene has CDR1 SGHDT and CDR2 YYEEEE. With V trimmed by 0 bases and J by 7 bases, 9 bases remained unmatched. Clones were read by immunoSEQ multiplex PCR, and TCRdb kept only the in-frame ones, dropping some. This sample has 90,000 to 150,000 clones; 70% to 90% occur once, and the top ten carry roughly 2.3%. The clonotype was recovered from an adult in good health. The sample in question was peripheral blood, obtained on day 0 of AZD1222 vaccination. V is TRBV5-6 and J is TRBJ2-7; TRBD2 matches 8 bases. The CDR3 DNA sequence: TGTGCCAGCAGCTTGGTCCCACTAGCGGATTCTGAGCAGTACTTC. Its protein is CASSLVPLADSEQYF.